Listed below are T cell receptor beta chains from one sample, sequenced in a study of blood T cell repertoires in COVID-19. Assay: immunoSEQ multiplex PCR; the TCRdb copy retains only in-frame clones and omits some. In the table there are around 140,000 clones, around 86% of which are singletons. Sequences were obtained from peripheral blood. The receptors here all came from a human donor in a cohort sampled during active COVID-19. The conserved cysteine and the conserved F or W are not part of the CDR3 here. Fields, in order: J gene, CDR3 length, V gene, CDR3 protein.

TRBJ2-1 | 13 | TRBV9 | ASSNSGGSFNEQF
TRBJ2-7 | 11 | TRBV10-3 | AIRDGSSYEQY
TRBJ2-5 | 10 | TRBV28 | ASRSARETQY
TRBJ2-7 | 14 | TRBV10-1 | ASSESKLAGDYEQY
TRBJ1-4 | 13 | TRBV3-1/TRBV3-2 | ASSHRQGAYEKLF
TRBJ2-3 | 14 | TRBV7-2 | ASRSQPTSGSDTQY
TRBJ2-1 | 15 | TRBV29-1 | SVDRLADYSSYNEQF
TRBJ2-5 | 13 | TRBV6-5 | ASSRRTEYQETQY
TRBJ2-7 | 13 | TRBV4-3 | ASSQEPGTGWEQY
TRBJ2-7 | 11 | TRBV2 | ASTEGTTYEQY
TRBJ2-7 | 12 | TRBV7-9 | ASSFDRVPYEQY
TRBJ2-7 | 16 | TRBV28 | ATIPLKVAGAASYEQY
TRBJ2-3 | 13 | TRBV18 | ASSPKTGPTDTQY
TRBJ2-3 | 13 | TRBV20-1 | SASRQGGYTDTQY
TRBJ1-2 | 14 | TRBV24-1 | ATSDPGTGDLYGYT
TRBJ2-1 | 12 | TRBV7-2 | ASSFVRGGNEQF
TRBJ2-5 | 14 | TRBV23-1 | ASSQSHRDSRDTQY
TRBJ2-7 | 13 | TRBV6-2/TRBV6-3 | ASSYLVGARDEQY
TRBJ2-7 | 11 | TRBV7-9 | ASSLQGPYEQY
TRBJ1-2 | 13 | TRBV14 | ASSSRSSGGWGYT
TRBJ2-1 | 13 | TRBV28 | ASSPGTSGSSEQF
TRBJ2-5 | 13 | TRBV6-5 | ASSYSGRGRETQY
TRBJ2-7 | 16 | TRBV27 | ASSFSLPHAGASYEQY
TRBJ1-1 | 17 | TRBV3-1/TRBV3-2 | ASSQVFARKDSPNTEAF
TRBJ1-2 | 11 | TRBV18 | ASSPGQNYGYT
TRBJ2-1 | 12 | TRBV20-1 | SASGLAKYNEQF
TRBJ1-5 | 13 | TRBV9 | ASSVGRGINQPQH
TRBJ2-7 | 14 | TRBV28 | ASSSSKAGANYEQY
TRBJ2-7 | 13 | TRBV6-5 | ASSYSRGGGLEQY
TRBJ2-3 | 14 | TRBV9 | ASSEGGTGYTDTQY
TRBJ2-1 | 14 | TRBV15 | ATSRHSGSGVDEQF
TRBJ2-7 | 14 | TRBV7-8 | ASSFGGLAGGHEQY
TRBJ2-7 | 12 | TRBV4-2 | ASSQDLLGYEQY
TRBJ2-7 | 12 | TRBV21-1 | ASSKSSGSNEQY
TRBJ1-2 | 11 | TRBV4-3 | ASSQEAGRGYT
TRBJ2-1 | 15 | TRBV28 | ASKTSGRGGSYNEQF
TRBJ1-2 | 12 | TRBV28 | ASSPTRQGQGYT
TRBJ2-7 | 11 | TRBV9 | ASGRLASGEQY
TRBJ1-1 | 12 | TRBV27 | ASSLFSRTTEAF
TRBJ2-7 | 11 | TRBV7-3 | ASGVEGSYEQY
TRBJ1-2 | 11 | TRBV5-1 | ASSPDNPYGYT
TRBJ2-7 | 14 | TRBV5-1 | ASSLRGTGALYEQY
TRBJ2-6 | 13 | TRBV6-2/TRBV6-3 | ASSYRGTGANVLT
TRBJ2-7 | 13 | TRBV6-2/TRBV6-3 | ASSYYGAHSLEQY
TRBJ2-3 | 13 | TRBV28 | ASSLWSAGEFTQY
TRBJ2-7 | 11 | TRBV29-1 | SAFGQTTYEQY
TRBJ2-7 | 13 | TRBV27 | ASRDISGRVYEQY
TRBJ2-7 | 14 | TRBV14 | ASSQEAGLAVYEQY
TRBJ1-2 | 13 | TRBV7-2 | ASSLRTGTGYGYT
TRBJ2-5 | 12 | TRBV7-6 | ASSLVAGGKTQY
TRBJ2-3 | 11 | TRBV9 | ASSVAATDTQY
TRBJ2-7 | 11 | TRBV7-9 | ASSLEGPYEQY
TRBJ1-6 | 11 | TRBV18 | ASGGVNNSPLH